The sequence of this T cell receptor beta chain was determined in a study of cytomegalovirus exposure and HLA in healthy donors. Study as a whole: Out of about 190 million T cells, an earlier analysis found 117 million unique TCR beta sequences in total.

Nominal health characterized the donors when sampled, though unrecorded immune exposures were likely. The study, taken as a whole, reports: Most of the CMV-associated TCR beta chains (in a later analysis) appeared to be HLA-restricted.

The primer mix had 60 Vbeta and 13 Jbeta primers. Only in-frame clones appear in the TCRdb table, and some are missing; sequencing was by immunoSEQ multiplex PCR. The table includes roughly 190,000 clones, 87% detected once. As concerns this clone: Its specificity is not known.

The CDR3 length is 12 residues. Germline CDR1 reads LNHDA; CDR2 reads SQIVND (reference sequence). V was clipped by 3 bases and J by 7 bases, with 9 bases between them. Material for sequencing was PBMCs. The source of this sequence is a man younger than 45 in good health and CMV-seronegative. The V gene is TRBV19, the J gene TRBJ1-2; D gene uncertain. CDR3 sequence (DNA): TGTGCCAGTAGTATCCCGTTCTTTGGCTACACCTTC. Translating gives CASSIPFFGYTF. Together with reference TRBV19 and TRBJ1-2, the CDR3 gives the full variable domain: DGGITQSPKYLFRKEGQNVTLSCEQNLNHDAMYWYRQDPGQGLRLIYYSQIVNDFQKGDIAEGYSVSREKKESFPLTVTSAQKNPTAFYLCASSIPFFGYTFGSGTRLTVV.